This TCR beta chain derives from a study of ipilimumab plus nivolumab after autologous stem cell transplantation (dated by TCRdb to the early 2020s). For the wider study: A median of roughly five ipilimumab doses and fewer than ten nivolumab doses was received by trial patients. Both primary refractory and relapsed disease were represented in the DLBCL cohort, where 18-month progression-free survival was around 84% and 29%, respectively. The intent-to-treat population of the trial was made up of 35 to 40 patients. The trial enrolled patients with high-risk diffuse large B cell lymphoma, mature T cell lymphoma, or multiple myeloma undergoing autologous transplant.

Starting 14 to 28 days after the autologous transplant, patients began checkpoint therapy, which included ipilimumab at 1 mg/kg intravenously on day 1 of selected weeks. The nivolumab dose was 3 mg/kg intravenously, delivered on day 1 of weeks 1, 4, 7, 10, and every two weeks through week 26. This Phase Ib clinical trial tested ipilimumab plus nivolumab, a combined checkpoint inhibition, as consolidation after autologous stem cell transplantation. The library relied on the immunoSEQ multiplex PCR assay. The table comes from immuneACCESS by way of TCRdb, which keeps in-frame sequences with V and J called. Part of the clones is missing from these tables; in studies checked, under half for an unresolved V gene and the rest for unknown reasons. The sample includes around 16,000 clones, with 81% observed a single time. Approximately 19% of the sample lies in the top ten. This clone was seen just once. Its antigen specificity is not known. Base qualities were left out, and no much larger clone turns up one base away.

Points the paper makes about the study in general: Combined checkpoint inhibition as post-transplant consolidation was concluded by the authors to appear tolerable. Per the authors, a biologic rationale for further study of the post-transplant checkpoint inhibition approach was offered by T cell receptor repertoire, regulatory T cell phenotype and gut microbiota profiles.

From a lookup of the germline V gene, CDR1 and CDR2 are WSHSY and SAAADI. The CDR3, from cysteine to phenylalanine, totals 13 residues. Only the CDR3 portion is preserved as DNA: 39 bases, with reading frame beginning at the first base. Trimming costs V 5 bases and J 2 bases, and their ends lie 7 bases apart. This sequence originates from a male donor with diffuse large B-cell lymphoma. The V gene is TRBV10-2 and the J gene is TRBJ1-3; no D gene is confidently identified. The sample here was PBMCs, taken in a trial of ipilimumab plus nivolumab as post-transplant consolidation. The CDR3 protein: CASSLLTGNTIYF. In nucleotides, the sequence is TGCGCCAGCAGTTTGCTTACTGGAAACACCATATATTTT.